This T cell receptor beta chain was recovered during a study of shared clonotypes between healthy human individuals. Findings of the study overall: Non-shared clonotypes were found to have lower generation probabilities than the clonotypes that were shared by all four of the sorted-subset donors.

The V and J ends lost 4 bases and 0 bases respectively, with 10 bases between them. Germline CDR1 and CDR2: LNHNV and YYDKDF (reference sequence). This CDR3 has 15 amino acids. Notes on this clone: Its target is not known.

At a deep level, the assay was run. Assay used: immunoSEQ multiplex PCR; TCRdb lists only in-frame clones, some missing. Of some 1.4 million clones in the sample, around 97% were seen once. What was sequenced was naive CD4+ T cells sorted from blood. Sample subset: CD45RA+ positively selected. The chain joins TRBV15 to TRBJ2-1; D remains unclear. The clonotype was recovered from a man aged 25 to 45 in good health. This CDR3 reads CATSKRASSYNEQFF. The CDR3 nucleotides are TGTGCCACCAGCAAACGGGCGAGCTCCTACAATGAGCAGTTCTTC.